A single sample gave rise to the 18 T cell receptor beta chains below, sequenced in a study of blood T cell repertoires in COVID-19. Clones were read by immunoSEQ multiplex PCR, and TCRdb kept only the in-frame ones, dropping some. The sample holds more than 95,000 clones, 85% to 90% seen once. Sequencing was performed on peripheral blood. Every receptor here comes from a human donor in a cohort sampled during active COVID-19.

This clone was seen a single time. V usage is TRBV6-5 and J usage is TRBJ2-5; D might be TRBD2 (5 bases). Germline CDR1 and CDR2: MNHEY and SVGAGI. The CDR3 loop spans 13 amino acids. V lost 9 bases and J 5 bases, leaving 16 bases between the germline ends. CDR3 coding DNA: TGTGCCAGTTTAAAACTAGTAGAGGAGACCCAGTACTTC. Translation gives CASLKLVEETQYF.

This chain connects TRBV19 to TRBJ2-6; 14 bases line up with TRBD2. Germline trimming cut 3 bases from V and 3 bases from J; bases unmatched to any gene: 13. This CDR3 contains 21 residues. Per germline, CDR1 LNHDA and CDR2 SQIVND (reference sequence). Here the CDR3 DNA reads TGTGCCAGTAGTATTTCCCCCCCCGGGACTAGCGGGAGCTTTGGGGCCAACGTCCTGACTTTC. As protein: CASSISPPGTSGSFGANVLTF.

The chain joins TRBV18 to TRBJ2-7, with TRBD1 matching over 7 bases. Germline V lookup: CDR1 KGHSH, CDR2 LQKENI. CDR3 length: 13 residues. Trimming took 4 bases from V and 2 from J; bases not matched to a gene: 2. In DNA, the CDR3 is TGTGCCAGCTCACGACAGGGAACCTACGAGCAGTACTTC. It yields the protein CASSRQGTYEQYF.

Comments on this clone: Other DNA sequences in this specimen translate into the identical CDR3. The chain recombines TRBV5-1 with TRBJ1-1; perhaps TRBD1 as D (5 bases). The CDR3 spans 14 residues. Trimming removed 0 bases from V and 4 bases from J, with 10 bases in between. CDR1 SGHRS and CDR2 YFSETQ come from the germline V gene. The CDR3 loop is CASSLGQGGTEAFF. The CDR3 DNA sequence: TGCGCCAGCAGCTTGGGGCAGGGTGGCACTGAAGCTTTCTTT. Drawing the rest from reference TRBV5-1 and TRBJ1-1, the complete variable domain is KAGVTQTPRYLIKTRGQQVTLSCSPISGHRSVSWYQQTPGQGLQFLFEYFSETQRNKGNFPGRFSGRQFSNSRSEMNVSTLELGDSALYLCASSLGQGGTEAFFGQGTRLTVV.

The chain joins TRBV5-4 to TRBJ2-3; TRBD1 aligns across 9 bases. V dropped 4 bases and J dropped 3; count of bases not matched to a gene: 12. There are 17 residues in the CDR3. CDR1 and CDR2 (germline): SGHNT, YYREEE (reference sequence). The CDR3 loop reads CASSPPGGQGITDTQYF. In DNA, the CDR3 is TGTGCCAGCAGCCCACCCGGGGGACAGGGAATAACAGATACGCAGTATTTT.

The rearrangement uses TRBV24-1 and TRBJ2-2; no definite D call. The CDR3 has 13 amino acids. Trimming removed 4 bases at V and 3 bases at J, with 5 bases between. Germline-derived CDR1 and CDR2 are KGHDR and SFDVKD. CDR3 DNA sequence: TGTGCCACCAGTGACCTTTACACCGGGGAGCTGTTTTTT. This encodes CATSDLYTGELFF.

CDR3 region: CASSLVVVAGHSNQPQHF. In DNA, the CDR3 is TGTGCCAGCAGCTTGGTCGTTGTGGCAGGCCATAGCAATCAGCCCCAGCATTTT. The gene calls are TRBV7-8 and TRBJ1-5; D gene ambiguous. The CDR3 is 18 residues long. V was cut by 3 bases and J by 0 bases, with 18 bases left in between. From germline, CDR1 is SGHVS and CDR2 FQNEAQ.

This chain uses TRBV28 with TRBJ2-5; 10 bases agree with TRBD2. Per germline, CDR1 MDHEN and CDR2 SYDVKM. J was trimmed by 5 bases and V by 7 bases; bases with no gene match: 10. CDR3 length: 15 amino acids. The CDR3: CASKSSGGLWETQYF. The CDR3 DNA follows: TGTGCCAGCAAATCTAGCGGGGGTCTGTGGGAGACCCAGTACTTC.

The gene calls are TRBV19 and TRBJ2-3; perhaps TRBD2 as D (5 bases). CDR1 and CDR2 from the germline V gene are LNHDA and SQIVND (reference sequence). V lost 5 bases to trimming and J lost 6 bases, with 12 bases between them. This CDR3 is built from 13 residues. CDR3 bases: TGTGCCAGTAGTCCCGGACTGGGCGATACGCAGTATTTT. Translation gives CASSPGLGDTQYF.

In its sample, this clone was seen once. This chain connects TRBV12-5 to TRBJ1-3; D remains unclear. The germline gives CDR1 LGHNT, CDR2 FRNRAP. The V and J ends lost 1 base and 4 bases respectively, with 14 bases between them. The CDR3 loop spans 16 amino acids. This chain's CDR3 is CASGLGMGGIGNTIYF. DNA for the CDR3: TGTGCTAGTGGTTTGGGGATGGGAGGGATCGGAAACACCATATATTTT. The full variable domain, with the rest looked up from reference TRBV12-5 and TRBJ1-3, is DARVTQTPRHKVTEMGQEVTMRCQPILGHNTVFWYRQTMMQGLELLAYFRNRAPLDDSGMPKDRFSAEMPDATLATLKIQPSEPRDSAVYFCASGLGMGGIGNTIYFGEGSWLTVV.

This clone was seen more than once but under ten times. The rearrangement uses TRBV20-1 and TRBJ1-5; a weak D match, TRBD1 (6 bases). From germline, CDR1 is DFQATT and CDR2 SNEGSKA (reference sequence). The CDR3 covers 14 residues. V was trimmed by 4 bases and J by 1 base, leaving 11 bases between them. The CDR3 protein is CSAIEGQSNQPQHF. The DNA for the CDR3 is TGCAGTGCTATTGAAGGACAGAGCAATCAGCCCCAGCATTTT.

The V and J genes are TRBV15 and TRBJ1-5; 9 bases are shared with TRBD1. This CDR3 is built from 16 residues. Germline V gene lookup returns CDR1 LNHNV and CDR2 YYDKDF (reference sequence). With 9 bases clipped from V and 1 base from J, the junction kept 10 bases outside the gene matches. The CDR3 is CATGTGSPWSNQPQHF. DNA of the CDR3: TGTGCCACTGGGACAGGGAGTCCTTGGAGCAATCAGCCCCAGCATTTT.

This clone has just a few counts. This chain links TRBV6-5 with TRBJ1-2; the match to TRBD1 covers 9 bases. The CDR3 is 14 amino acids. V lost 7 bases, J lost 7 bases, and 10 bases stayed unmatched. Germline CDR1 and CDR2: MNHEY and SVGAGI. This CDR3 reads CASTYRTGVAGYTF. The CDR3, as DNA: TGTGCCAGCACCTACCGGACAGGGGTGGCTGGCTACACCTTC.

The rearrangement links TRBV19 to TRBJ1-6; the D is unclear. V lost 5 bases to trimming and J lost 7 bases, with 18 bases between them. CDR1 and CDR2 from the germline V gene are LNHDA and SQIVND (reference sequence). This CDR3 has 16 residues. The CDR3: CASSFRWASENSPLHF. CDR3 nucleotides: TGTGCCAGTAGTTTCCGATGGGCAAGTGAGAATTCACCCCTCCACTTT.

This sequence joins TRBV2 and TRBJ2-1; TRBD1 matches at 8 bases. This CDR3 is 15 amino acids long. From germline, CDR1 is SNHLY and CDR2 FYNNEI. V was clipped by 6 bases and J by 6 bases; unmatched bases: 10. The CDR3 reads CASRDDRGSANEQFF. The DNA for the CDR3 is TGTGCCAGCAGAGATGACAGGGGCTCCGCCAATGAGCAGTTCTTC. Full variable domain (rest looked up from reference TRBV2 and TRBJ2-1): EPEVTQTPSHQVTQMGQEVILRCVPISNHLYFYWYRQILGQKVEFLVSFYNNEISEKSEIFDDQFSVERPDGSNFTLKIRSTKLEDSAMYFCASRDDRGSANEQFFGPGTRLTVL.

V is TRBV12-3 or TRBV12-4 and J is TRBJ1-2; the match to TRBD1 covers 9 bases. The CDR3 consists of 13 residues. The trim removed 3 bases at V and 8 bases at J, leaving 4 bases unmatched. CDR3 amino acids: CASSLGQGGGYTF. The CDR3 DNA reads as TGTGCCAGCAGTTTGGGACAGGGAGGCGGCTACACCTTC.

The chain links TRBV6-5 to TRBJ2-1, with no clear D. V was clipped by 2 bases and J by 5 bases, with 10 bases between them. The germline gives CDR1 MNHEY, CDR2 SVGAGI. The CDR3 contains 14 residues. The CDR3 DNA sequence: TGTGCCAGCAGTTACAGAGGCAGTAACAATGAGCAGTTCTTC. Encoded protein: CASSYRGSNNEQFF.

The chain combines TRBV10-3 with TRBJ2-2; TRBD1 is a possible D gene (5 bases). Looked up from germline, CDR1 is ENHRY and CDR2 is SYGVKD. The CDR3 consists of 15 residues. Trimming removed 4 bases from V and 5 bases from J, with 14 bases in between. The CDR3 sequence is CAISVQQGWTGELFF. The CDR3 DNA reads TGTGCCATCAGTGTTCAGCAGGGATGGACCGGGGAGCTGTTTTTT.